Here is one T cell receptor beta chain with its context. No antigen is known for it. The data stem from a study of shared clonotypes between healthy human individuals. General study results and limits: Investigators expected sequencing depth to affect clonotype sharing among donors.

Generated by immunoSEQ multiplex PCR, the TCRdb table keeps only in-frame clones and is missing some. The sample holds roughly 170,000 clones, over 50% seen once. Per the germline V gene, CDR1 is MNHNY and CDR2 is SVGAGI (reference sequence). This CDR3 has 14 amino acids. J was trimmed by 3 bases and V by 8 bases; bases with no gene match: 8. The study drew all its donors from Caucasian adults living in Nashville, Tennessee. Sequences were obtained from memory CD4+ T cells sorted from blood. Noted subset: CD45RA-negative fraction. The origin of this receptor is a man aged 25-45 years in good health. The genes are TRBV6-6 and TRBJ2-3; 7 bases match TRBD1. CDR3 coding DNA: TGTGCCAGCCGGGACAGACGCTCAACAGATACGCAGTATTTT. Protein product: CASRDRRSTDTQYF.